A selection of T cell receptor beta chains follows, all from one sample in a study of cytomegalovirus exposure and HLA in healthy donors. The table came from immunoSEQ multiplex PCR; TCRdb's copy has only in-frame clones and leaves some out. Among about 160,000 clones, 82% were seen once, and the ten largest hold less than 1%. Input material: PBMCs. The receptors stem from a girl aged 2 to 9 in good health and CMV-seropositive. Each CDR3 is given with its conserved first and last residue. The D gene is left open where the match is weak. Expanded clones get a size class; other rows say once, few or many, or leave the size out.

J: TRBJ2-1; V: TRBV28; size: -; D: -; CDR3: CASSLASGQSNEQFF; DNA: TGTGCCAGCAGTTTGGCGTCAGGGCAGTCCAATGAGCAGTTCTTC
J: TRBJ2-1; V: TRBV6-5; size: few; D: TRBD2; CDR3: CASPLGLNNEQFF; DNA: TGTGCCAGCCCCTTGGGACTAAACAATGAGCAGTTCTTC
J: TRBJ1-4; V: TRBV30; size: few; D: TRBD1; CDR3: CAWSVPQGAEKLFF; DNA: TGTGCCTGGAGTGTACCCCAGGGGGCTGAAAAACTGTTTTTT
J: TRBJ1-5; V: TRBV5-8; size: -; D: TRBD1; CDR3: CASSVLLDRGRGYQPQHF; DNA: TGTGCCAGCAGCGTCTTACTGGACAGGGGGCGAGGGTACCAGCCCCAGCATTTT
J: TRBJ2-5; V: TRBV30; size: -; D: -; CDR3: CAWSVRQGQETQYF; DNA: TGTGCCTGGAGTGTACGGCAGGGACAAGAGACCCAGTACTTC
J: TRBJ2-3; V: TRBV28; size: -; D: -; CDR3: CASSLEGASIKGTQYF; DNA: TGTGCCAGCAGTTTGGAGGGAGCGAGCATAAAGGGCACGCAGTATTTT
J: TRBJ2-1; V: TRBV5-1; size: -; D: TRBD2; CDR3: CASSLEAGGHEQFF; DNA: TGCGCCAGCAGCTTGGAAGCGGGAGGACACGAGCAGTTCTTC
J: TRBJ1-1; V: TRBV30; size: -; D: -; CDR3: CAWRGGRGAGTEAFF; DNA: TGTGCCTGGAGAGGGGGGCGGGGGGCGGGGACTGAAGCTTTCTTT
J: TRBJ1-5; V: TRBV30; size: -; D: TRBD1; CDR3: CAWNRGGNQPQHF; DNA: TGTGCCTGGAACAGGGGCGGGAATCAGCCCCAGCATTTT
J: TRBJ2-7; V: TRBV7-4; size: -; D: TRBD2; CDR3: CASSTRSSGAYEQYF; DNA: TGTGCCAGCAGCACCCGGTCTAGCGGGGCCTACGAGCAGTACTTC
J: TRBJ2-3; V: TRBV25-1; size: once; D: -; CDR3: CASSADRITDTQYF; DNA: TGTGCCAGCAGTGCGGACAGAATCACAGATACGCAGTATTTT
J: TRBJ2-7; V: TRBV30; size: -; D: -; CDR3: CAWSVPQLREQYF; DNA: TGTGCCTGGAGTGTACCGCAGCTGCGGGAGCAGTACTTC
J: TRBJ2-7; V: TRBV5-4; size: -; D: -; CDR3: CASSPGQSSYEQYF; DNA: TGTGCCAGCAGCCCCGGACAGAGCTCCTACGAGCAGTACTTC
J: TRBJ2-1; V: TRBV28; size: -; D: -; CDR3: CASSFEQFF; DNA: TGTGCCAGCAGCTTTGAGCAGTTCTTC
J: TRBJ2-7; V: TRBV7-9; size: -; D: -; CDR3: CSSSSLGGATYEQYF; DNA: TGTTCCAGCAGCTCCCTTGGGGGGGCTACTTACGAGCAGTACTTC
J: TRBJ2-3; V: TRBV25-1; size: -; D: -; CDR3: CASSESGTDTQYF; DNA: TGTGCCAGCAGTGAATCAGGCACAGATACGCAGTATTTT
J: TRBJ2-1; V: TRBV4-1; size: -; D: -; CDR3: CASSQVGLVAEQFF; DNA: TGCGCCAGCAGCCAAGTAGGACTTGTTGCGGAGCAGTTCTTC
J: TRBJ2-7; V: TRBV5-1; size: -; D: -; CDR3: CASSLTRGAYEQYF; DNA: TGCGCCAGCAGCCTTACCAGGGGGGCCTACGAGCAGTACTTC
J: TRBJ2-3; V: TRBV28; size: few; D: TRBD2; CDR3: CASSFLAGATDTQYF; DNA: TGTGCCAGCAGTTTCCTAGCGGGGGCCACAGATACGCAGTATTTT
J: TRBJ1-1; V: TRBV6-5; size: -; D: -; CDR3: CASSVAGHKNTEAFF; DNA: TGTGCCAGCTCGGTGGCAGGACACAAGAACACTGAAGCTTTCTTT
J: TRBJ2-5; V: TRBV2; size: -; D: -; CDR3: CASSVQTGLPARVEETQYF; DNA: TGTGCCAGCAGTGTCCAAACGGGACTCCCAGCAAGGGTGGAAGAGACCCAGTACTTC
J: TRBJ2-7; V: TRBV4-1; size: -; D: TRBD1; CDR3: CASSPFYLTGGDEQYF; DNA: TGCGCCAGCAGCCCCTTTTACTTGACAGGGGGGGATGAGCAGTACTTC